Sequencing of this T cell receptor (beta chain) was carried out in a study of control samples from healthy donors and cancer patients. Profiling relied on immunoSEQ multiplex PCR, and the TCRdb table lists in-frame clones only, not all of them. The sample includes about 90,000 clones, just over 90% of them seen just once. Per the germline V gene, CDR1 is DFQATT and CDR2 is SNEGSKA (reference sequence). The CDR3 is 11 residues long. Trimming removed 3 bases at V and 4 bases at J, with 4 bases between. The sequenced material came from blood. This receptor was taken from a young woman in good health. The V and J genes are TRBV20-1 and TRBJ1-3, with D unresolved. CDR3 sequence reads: CSARGGNTIYF. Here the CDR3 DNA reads TGCAGTGCTAGGGGGGGAAACACCATATATTTT.